This T cell receptor (beta chain) is drawn from a study of identical twins. This clonotype was counted between two and nine times. TCRdb re-called the 5' RACE reads through MiXCR, storing one row per CDR3 protein. The data show roughly 770,000 distinct CDR3 sequences, with roughly 18% seen just once and about 12% held by the top ten. Germline-derived CDR1 and CDR2 are SQVTM and ANQGSEA. The V end lost 5 bases, the J end lost 6 bases, and 23 bases lay between the germline ends. This CDR3 spans 16 amino acids. These data were also reused for a study on T cells expressing NK-cell markers. Per that study: Similarly, these clonotypes led the CD3+CD56-NKG2C+ fraction as well in a handful of donors.

This chain connects TRBV29-1 to TRBJ2-1; D not resolved. The clonotype was recovered from a woman aged 18-30 years in good health. The specimen sequenced was PBMCs. The CDR3 is CSVRTLGSPRSNEQFF. In nucleotides, the CDR3 is TGCAGCGTTCGTACCTTGGGCAGTCCGAGGAGCAATGAGCAGTTCTTC.